The source of this T cell receptor (beta chain) is a study of early T cells in non-severe SARS-CoV-2 infection (dated by TCRdb to about 2021). Context from the whole study: Because TCR sequencing relied on bulk RNA taken from unsorted whole blood, pairing of alpha and beta chains was not possible.

Per the germline V gene, SGDLS is the CDR1 and YYNGEE is the CDR2. The CDR3 numbers 12 residues from cysteine through phenylalanine. The kept DNA is CDR3 alone, 36 bases in frame from the first base. V is reduced by 7 bases and J by 4 bases, leaving a spacing of 10 bases between them. The receptor library was made with 5' RACE. TCRdb names NextSeq 500 as the instrument used. The TCR library protocol attached unique molecular identifiers to individual cDNA molecules to correct for sequencing error and PCR bias. Both TCR alpha and beta chains were sequenced, and tight co-correlation was observed between alpha and beta sequence abundances in each sample. The original pipeline was this. Decombinator V4 was used to annotate the V gene, J gene and CDR3 of the TCR sequences. Expanded TCRs were defined as changing significantly between any two time points under a Poisson model with p below 0.0001. TCR abundances were normalised to the total number of TCRs sequenced per sample and expressed as counts per million. MAIT TCRs were defined by TRAV1-2 paired with TRAJ12, TRAJ20 or TRAJ33, and iNKT TCRs by TRAV10 paired with TRAJ18. A search of VDJdb, accessed on 1 November 2021, was run for TCRs annotated to CMV, EBV and SARS-CoV-2, with TCRs annotated for multiple antigens excluded. TCRdb reprocessing: public reads trimmed at Q25 with fastp, clones called with MiXCR, in-frame beta chains kept. Every entry covers one CDR3 protein and lists the most common genes and DNA from its rows. TCRdb assigned the V and J calls; the authors' analysis was not used. The sample table records 45,000 to 55,000 distinct CDR3 sequences; approximately 6.2% of these occur just once. The ten largest make up 3% to 4.5% of the sample.

Set within a cohort of healthcare workers in London, UK, this nested case-control study involved weekly PCR testing of nasopharyngeal swabs along with blood sampling. Between 23 and 31 March 2020, the week of the UK lockdown, healthcare workers were enrolled and then followed up weekly for as long as 16 weeks. This clonotype was picked up a small number of times. Its recognized antigen is unknown. No base qualities exist here, and no much larger clone lies one base off it. Study-wide conclusions, independent of this receptor: VDJdb matching was skewed toward anti-spike CD8 responses and likely underestimated virus-specific expansions, missing private and CD4 specificities.

What was sequenced was whole blood. This chain joins TRBV9 to TRBJ2-3; the D gene is perhaps TRBD2, on 6 matching bases. This sequence was found in an adult who was a healthcare worker with PCR-confirmed SARS-CoV-2 infection or an uninfected control (not recorded which). The DNA is as follows: TGTGCCAGCCGCGGGGTCGCAGATACGCAGTATTTT. Translation gives CASRGVADTQYF.